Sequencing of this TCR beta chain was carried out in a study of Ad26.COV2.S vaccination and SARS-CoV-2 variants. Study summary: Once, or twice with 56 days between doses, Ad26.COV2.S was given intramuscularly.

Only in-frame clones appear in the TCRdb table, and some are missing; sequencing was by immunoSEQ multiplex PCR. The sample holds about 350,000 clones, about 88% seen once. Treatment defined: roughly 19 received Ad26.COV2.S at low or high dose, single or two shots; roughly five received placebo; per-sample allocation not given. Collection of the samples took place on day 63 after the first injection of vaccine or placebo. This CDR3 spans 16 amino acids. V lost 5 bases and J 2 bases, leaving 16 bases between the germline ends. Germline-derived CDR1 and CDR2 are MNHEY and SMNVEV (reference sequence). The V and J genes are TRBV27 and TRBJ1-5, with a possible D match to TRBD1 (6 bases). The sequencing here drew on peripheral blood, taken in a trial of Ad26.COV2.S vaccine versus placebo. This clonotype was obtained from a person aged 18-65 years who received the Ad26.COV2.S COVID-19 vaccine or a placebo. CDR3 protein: CASSPTGAPGNQPQHF. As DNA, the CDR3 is TGTGCCAGCAGTCCCACGGGGGCGCCGGGCAATCAGCCCCAGCATTTT.